Listed here are 28 T cell receptor beta chains from one sample, sequenced in a study of CD8+CD57+ T cells in acquired aplastic anemia. Genomic DNA was employed as the template in profiling TCR beta VDJ and CDR3. TCRdb reprocessed the reads via MiXCR and lists one record per CDR3 protein. The sample records 150,000 to 180,000 distinct CDR3 sequences, roughly 54% being singletons. Before being chosen for sequencing, patients had shown CD8+CD57+ cell expansion by flow cytometry. Sequencing was carried out using sorted CD4+, CD8+, or CD8+CD57+ T cells (not recorded which) from PBMCs. The origin of the receptors is a human donor with aplastic anemia.

V usage is TRBV5-1 and J usage is TRBJ2-3, with 7 bases aligning to TRBD1. V lost 4 bases and J lost 2; bases outside the gene matches: 4. Germline V lookup: CDR1 SGHRS, CDR2 YFSETQ. CDR3 length: 14 residues. The CDR3 is CASSLGQTTDTQYF. The CDR3 coding sequence is TGCGCCAGCAGCCTGGGACAGACCACAGATACGCAGTATTTT. The variable domain in full, completed from reference TRBV5-1 and TRBJ2-3, reads KAGVTQTPRYLIKTRGQQVTLSCSPISGHRSVSWYQQTPGQGLQFLFEYFSETQRNKGNFPGRFSGRQFSNSRSEMNVSTLELGDSALYLCASSLGQTTDTQYFGPGTRLTVL.

Comments on this clonotype: A much larger clone differs from this one at a single base, so this may be a read error. The CDR3 DNA follows: TGTGCCAGCAGCTCCGGGACTAGCGGGGCCAACTCCTACGAGCAGTGCTTC. Residues: CASSSGTSGANSYEQCF. The chain combines TRBV5-4 with TRBJ2-7; 13 nucleotides align to TRBD2. CDR3 length: 17 amino acids. Germline CDR1 SGHNT, CDR2 YYREEE (reference sequence).

This chain uses TRBV15 with TRBJ1-2, with TRBD1 as a possible D gene (5 bases). Deletions cut 3 bases from V and 12 bases from J, with 17 bases between. Germline assignment: CDR1 LNHNV and CDR2 YYDKDF (reference sequence). The CDR3 length is 13 residues. As DNA, the CDR3 is TGTGCCACCAGCAGGAAAGGGGCAAGTACAGACACCTTC. It yields the protein CATSRKGASTDTF.

This sequence joins TRBV2 and TRBJ2-1; 10 bases align to TRBD2. Trimming cost V 4 bases and J 6 bases; bases outside gene matches: 6. The CDR3 has 15 amino acids. The germline gives CDR1 SNHLY, CDR2 FYNNEI. CDR3: CASSVLAGASNEQFF. Written as DNA, the CDR3 is TGTGCCAGCAGTGTTCTAGCGGGGGCTTCCAATGAGCAGTTCTTC.

A remark on this clonotype: This CDR3 fails to terminate in the conserved phenylalanine or tryptophan, so it likely reflects a read error. The V call is TRBV20-1, the J call TRBJ1-1, with D unresolved. Germline values: CDR1 DFQATT, CDR2 SNEGSKA (reference sequence). Between the trimmed V and J ends, which lost 1 base and 4 bases, there was a span of 10 bases. The CDR3 spans 13 residues. The CDR3 nucleotides read TGCAGTGCTAGAGTCCTCTCGGGCACTGAAGCTTTCCTT. Translating it yields CSARVLSGTEAFL.

This clonotype was detected ten times or more. V and J are TRBV7-8 and TRBJ1-1; D possibly corresponds to TRBD1 (5 bases). Trimming shortened V by 4 bases and J by 0 bases, and 18 bases separated the two germline ends. CDR1 is SGHVS, CDR2 FQNEAQ, per germline. The length of the CDR3 is 17 residues. CDR3 sequence reads: CASSYWADSSMNTEAFF. The CDR3 bases are TGTGCCAGCAGCTACTGGGCTGACAGCTCAATGAACACTGAAGCTTTCTTT.

This clonotype was recorded at least ten times. The chain has TRBV11-1 and TRBJ2-7; TRBD1 matches at 8 bases. The CDR3 covers 16 residues. The J segment lost 3 bases and the V segment lost 3 bases, leaving 10 bases of the junction unmatched. Germline CDR1 SGHAT, CDR2 FQDESV (reference sequence). As DNA, the CDR3 is TGTGCCAGCAGCTTTTCCACCGGGACAGGTGTCTACGAGCAGTACTTC. Protein: CASSFSTGTGVYEQYF.

The chain recombines TRBV19 with TRBJ2-7; 7 bases are shared with TRBD1. After removal of 6 bases from V and 2 bases from J, the junction contained 4 bases not matched to a gene. The CDR3 runs to 13 residues. Germline V gives CDR1 LNHDA, CDR2 SQIVND (reference sequence). The CDR3 here is CASRPGTAYEQYF. CDR3 DNA sequence: TGTGCCAGTAGGCCCGGGACAGCCTACGAGCAGTACTTC.

A remark on this clonotype: Relative to the germline gene, one junction end is altered; a read error may explain this. V is TRBV15 and J is TRBJ2-7; 7 bases match TRBD1. CDR3 length: 16 amino acids. Germline V gene lookup returns CDR1 LNHNV and CDR2 YYDKDF (reference sequence). CDR3 sequence (DNA): TGTGCCACAAGCAGCCGCCTAGGGGGCTGGTCCTACGAGCAGTACTTC. Residues: CATSSRLGGWSYEQYF.

This clonotype was observed a handful of times. The V and J genes are TRBV15 and TRBJ1-5, with D unresolved. CDR3 length: 15 residues. Trimming removed 4 bases from V and 8 bases from J, with 18 bases in between. From germline, CDR1 is LNHNV and CDR2 YYDKDF (reference sequence). The CDR3: CATSTTEGPGKPQHF. Written as DNA, the CDR3 is TGTGCCACCAGCACAACGGAGGGTCCTGGTAAGCCCCAGCATTTT. The variable domain in full, completed from reference TRBV15 and TRBJ1-5, reads DAMVIQNPRYQVTQFGKPVTLSCSQTLNHNVMYWYQQKSSQAPKLLFHYYDKDFNNEADTPDNFQSRRPNTSFCFLDIRSPGLGDTAMYLCATSTTEGPGKPQHFGDGTRLSIL.

J is TRBJ2-5 and V is TRBV7-2; no clear D. CDR3 length: 14 residues. From germline, CDR1 is SGHTA and CDR2 FQGNSA. V lost 2 bases and J 0 bases, leaving 7 bases between the germline ends. The CDR3 nucleotides are TGTGCCAGCAGCTTATACACAAACCAAGAGACCCAGTACTTC. It specifies CASSLYTNQETQYF.

A remark on this clonotype: A single base separates this from a much larger clone, so it may be a read error. The genes are TRBV29-1 and TRBJ1-1; tentative D call: TRBD1 (5 bases). From germline, CDR1 is SQVTM and CDR2 ANQGSEA. With 7 bases removed from V and 1 base from J, the gap between germline ends came to 13 bases. CDR3 size: 13 residues. CDR3: CSAFGHSNTEAFF. DNA for the CDR3: TGCAGCGCCTTCGGACATTCGAACACTGAAGCTTTCTTT.

Of note for this clonotype: It may be a read error: a sequence one base away is much more abundant. The chain couples TRBV6-1 to TRBJ2-7; 8 bases agree with TRBD2. Looked up from germline, CDR1 is MNHNS and CDR2 is SASEGT. The CDR3 length is 15 residues. The CDR3 DNA sequence: TGTGCCAGCAGTGAGGGCGGGGGGCCACCCTACGAGCAGCACTTC. It codes for CASSEGGGPPYEQHF.

The CDR3 nucleotides read TGTGCCACCAGTGATAGTGGCAGGGGATCCGGGGAGCTGTTTTTT. This codes for CATSDSGRGSGELFF. The chain employs TRBV24-1 and TRBJ2-2; D is perhaps TRBD1 (6 bases). Trimming removed 3 bases from V and 6 bases from J, with 13 bases in between. The CDR3 runs to 15 residues. The germline V gene encodes CDR1 KGHDR and CDR2 SFDVKD.

This clonotype was seen a few times. The chain combines TRBV10-1 with TRBJ2-7, with 10 bases fitting TRBD2. Germline loops: CDR1 WNHNN, CDR2 SYGVQD (reference sequence). Trimming at V came to 6 bases and at J to 0 bases, leaving 8 bases not matched to a gene. The CDR3 covers 16 residues. DNA of the CDR3: TGCGCCAGCAGCTCAATCCCTAGCGGGAGCTCCTACGAGCAGTACTTC. Translated: CASSSIPSGSSYEQYF.

In regard to this clonotype: It may be a read error: a sequence one base away is much more abundant. The genes are TRBV2 and TRBJ1-1; tentatively, D is TRBD1 (6 bases). The germline V gene encodes CDR1 SNHLY and CDR2 FYNNEI. The CDR3 runs to 17 residues. The ends were cut back, 1 base at V and 5 bases at J, with 20 bases in the middle. In nucleotides, the CDR3 is TGTGCCAGCAGTGAAGTGCCCCCGAGGGGGGGCGGGACTGAAGCTTTCTTT. Protein product: CASSEVPPRGGGTEAFF.

This clonotype was detected many times. The chain employs TRBV4-1 and TRBJ1-2; no definite D call. CDR1 and CDR2 from the germline V gene are MGHRA and YSYEKL. The ends were cut back, 4 bases at V and 5 bases at J, with 11 bases in the middle. The CDR3 is 13 amino acids. Written as DNA, the CDR3 is TGCGCCAGCAGCCCGGACGGAGGTTATGGCTACACCTTC. This codes for CASSPDGGYGYTF.

This clonotype was seen more than once but under ten times. The V gene is TRBV4-1, the J gene TRBJ1-6, with 8 bases aligning to TRBD1. Germline assignment: CDR1 MGHRA and CDR2 YSYEKL. The CDR3 is 15 amino acids. The J segment lost 11 bases and the V segment lost 3 bases, leaving 9 bases of the junction unmatched. CDR3 bases: TGCGCCAGCAGCCAGGCAGGACAGGGACTGCCACCCCTCCACTTT. Translation: CASSQAGQGLPPLHF.

Ten or more counts support this clonotype. This chain joins TRBV2 and TRBJ2-5, with 7 bases aligning to TRBD2. Germline V gives CDR1 SNHLY, CDR2 FYNNEI. Trimming at V came to 0 bases and at J to 9 bases, leaving 13 bases not matched to a gene. The CDR3 covers 16 residues. CDR3 DNA sequence: TGTGCCAGCAGTGAAGCGAGGGCTAGCGGAGGAATGGCCCAGTACTTC. Encoded protein: CASSEARASGGMAQYF.

This clonotype was recorded at least ten times. The chain employs TRBV10-1 and TRBJ2-7, with a possible D match to TRBD1 (5 bases). Germline assignment: CDR1 WNHNN and CDR2 SYGVQD (reference sequence). The CDR3 covers 15 residues. V was shortened by 7 bases and J by 3 bases, with 19 bases between the two germline ends. The chain's CDR3 is CASTRQSITDYEQYF. The CDR3 nucleotides are TGCGCCAGCACGAGACAGAGCATAACAGACTACGAGCAGTACTTC.

This clonotype showed up many times. The chain uses TRBV7-6 and TRBJ2-3; 8 bases align to TRBD2. The germline V gene has CDR1 SGHVS and CDR2 FNYEAQ. Trimming at V came to 4 bases and at J to 1 base, leaving 7 bases not matched to a gene. The CDR3 is 16 residues long. In DNA, the CDR3 is TGTGCCAGCAGCTCCACCCCGCGGGGGGGCACAGATACGCAGTATTTT. Its protein product is CASSSTPRGGTDTQYF.

This clonotype has at least ten counts. This chain joins TRBV6-6 and TRBJ2-5, with a possible D match to TRBD1 (6 bases). Germline lookup yields CDR1 MNHNY and CDR2 SVGAGI (reference sequence). V was pared by 6 bases and J by 2 bases, with 10 bases between. CDR3 length: 13 residues. The CDR3 coding sequence is TGTGCCAGCAGCCGCGGACAGCAAGAGACCCAGTACTTC. Translation gives CASSRGQQETQYF.

This clonotype was seen only a few times. V is TRBV15 and J is TRBJ1-1; D ambiguous. Germline V gene lookup returns CDR1 LNHNV and CDR2 YYDKDF (reference sequence). V lost 3 bases and J lost 4, with 3 bases in between. The CDR3 has 11 residues. The CDR3 bases are TGTGCCACCAGCAGTCCCACTGAAGCTTTCTTT. It is translated as CATSSPTEAFF.

The chain joins TRBV19 to TRBJ1-3, with D possibly TRBD1 on 5 matching bases. Germline CDR1 LNHDA, CDR2 SQIVND (reference sequence). The CDR3 length is 13 residues. Trimming shortened V by 7 bases and J by 8 bases, and 15 bases separated the two germline ends. CDR3 sequence: CASIGTSGDTIYF. CDR3 nucleotide sequence: TGTGCCAGTATTGGGACTAGCGGGGACACCATATATTTT.

The chain links TRBV7-2 to TRBJ1-2, with D tentatively TRBD1 (5 bases). Germline-derived CDR1 and CDR2 are SGHTA and FQGNSA. The germline V and J ends were trimmed by 5 bases and 1 base, with 14 bases remaining between them. The CDR3 covers 15 residues. CDR3 in DNA: TGTGCCAGCAGCAATCCGGGACGGATTAACTATGGCTACACCTTC. This translates into CASSNPGRINYGYTF. Based on the CDR3 plus reference TRBV7-2 and TRBJ1-2, the full variable domain is GAGVSQSPSNKVTEKGKDVELRCDPISGHTALYWYRQSLGQGLEFLIYFQGNSAPDKSGLPSDRFSAERTGGSVSTLTIQRTQQEDSAVYLCASSNPGRINYGYTFGSGTRLTVV.

The chain is built from TRBV5-1 and TRBJ2-4; possible D gene TRBD2, 5 bases. Trimming shortened V by 4 bases and J by 2 bases, and 13 bases separated the two germline ends. Germline CDR1 and CDR2: SGHRS and YFSETQ. The CDR3 consists of 15 residues. CDR3 bases: TGCGCCAGCAGCCCCCGGGGTGGGTCCAAAAACATTCAGTACTTC. This codes for CASSPRGGSKNIQYF.

This sequence joins TRBV15 and TRBJ2-1; D remains unclear. The V end lost 3 bases, the J end lost 4 bases, and 13 bases lay between the germline ends. Germline CDR1 and CDR2: LNHNV and YYDKDF (reference sequence). The CDR3 runs 15 residues. The CDR3 is CATSSSSDPYNEQFF. The CDR3 DNA follows: TGTGCCACCAGCAGCTCCTCGGACCCATACAATGAGCAGTTCTTC. Complete variable domain (other parts from reference TRBV15 and TRBJ2-1): DAMVIQNPRYQVTQFGKPVTLSCSQTLNHNVMYWYQQKSSQAPKLLFHYYDKDFNNEADTPDNFQSRRPNTSFCFLDIRSPGLGDTAMYLCATSSSSDPYNEQFFGPGTRLTVL.

The chain combines TRBV11-3 with TRBJ2-7, with D tentatively TRBD1 or TRBD2 (5 bases each). In germline, CDR1 is SGHNT, CDR2 YENEEA. V was cut by 7 bases and J by 1 base, with 17 bases left in between. The CDR3 length is 15 residues. The CDR3 is CASKNRDATSYEQYF. In DNA form, the CDR3 reads TGTGCCAGCAAGAACCGGGACGCGACGTCCTACGAGCAGTACTTC. The entire variable domain, with the rest obtained from reference TRBV11-3 and TRBJ2-7, is as follows: EAGVVQSPRYKIIEKKQPVAFWCNPISGHNTLYWYLQNLGQGPELLIRYENEEAVDDSQLPKDRFSAERLKGVDSTLKIQPAELGDSAVYLCASKNRDATSYEQYFGPGTRLTVT.